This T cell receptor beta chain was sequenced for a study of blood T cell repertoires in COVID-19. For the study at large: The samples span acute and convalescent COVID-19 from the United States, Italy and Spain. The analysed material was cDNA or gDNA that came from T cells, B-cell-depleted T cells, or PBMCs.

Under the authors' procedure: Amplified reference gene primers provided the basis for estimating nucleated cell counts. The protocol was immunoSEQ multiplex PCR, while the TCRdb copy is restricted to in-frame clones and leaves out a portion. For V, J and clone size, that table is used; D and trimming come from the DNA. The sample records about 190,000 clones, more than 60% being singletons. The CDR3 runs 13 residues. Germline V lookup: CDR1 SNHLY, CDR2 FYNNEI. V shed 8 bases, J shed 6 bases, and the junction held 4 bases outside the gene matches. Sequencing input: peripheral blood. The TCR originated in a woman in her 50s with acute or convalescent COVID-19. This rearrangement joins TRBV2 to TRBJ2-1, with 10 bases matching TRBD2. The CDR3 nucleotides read TGTGCCAGCCTAGCGGGAGTACCCAATGAGCAGTTCTTC. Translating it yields CASLAGVPNEQFF.